Below, 21 T cell receptor beta chains from the same sample are listed, as sequenced in a study of beta chain features in type 1 diabetes. What was sequenced were expressed TCRB transcripts, since all of the isolated RNA had been reverse transcribed. This table comes from immunoSEQ multiplex PCR, and its TCRdb copy is limited to in-frame clones, with some not included. The sample lists hundreds of thousands of clones, 10% to 15% seen once, with approximately 0.015% in the top ten. The sample consisted of naive CD4+ T cells from blood. These receptors were taken from a man between 18 and 35 years old in good health.

J is TRBJ2-7 and V is TRBV5-6; 12 bases are a match to TRBD2. Germline lookup yields CDR1 SGHDT and CDR2 YYEEEE. The CDR3 runs 14 residues. The trim removed 0 bases at V and 6 bases at J, leaving 1 base unmatched. The CDR3 DNA follows: TGTGCCAGCAGCTTGGGACTAGCGGGAGCCGAGCAGTACTTC. This encodes CASSLGLAGAEQYF. The whole variable domain, filled in from reference TRBV5-6 and TRBJ2-7, reads DAGVTQSPTHLIKTRGQQVTLRCSPKSGHDTVSWYQQALGQGPQFIFQYYEEEERQRGNFPDRFSGHQFPNYSSELNVNALLLGDSALYLCASSLGLAGAEQYFGPGTRLTVT.

This clone was seen a few times. The genes are TRBV5-4 and TRBJ2-6, with TRBD2 as a possible D gene (6 bases). CDR1 is SGHNT, CDR2 YYREEE, per germline (reference sequence). Trimming took 0 bases from V and 2 from J, leaving 9 bases between them. This CDR3 is 16 amino acids long. The CDR3 here is CASSLVGGTGANVLTF. CDR3 nucleotides: TGTGCCAGCAGCTTGGTGGGGGGTACTGGGGCCAACGTCCTGACTTTC.

This clone was seen more than once but under ten times. V usage is TRBV7-2 and J usage is TRBJ2-1, with TRBD2 as a possible D gene (5 bases). The germline V gene encodes CDR1 SGHTA and CDR2 FQGNSA. The CDR3 totals 14 residues. Trimming removed 0 bases at V and 5 bases at J, with 8 bases between. DNA for the CDR3: TGTGCCAGCAGCTTAGCGGTAGCGAACAATGAGCAGTTCTTC. Amino acids: CASSLAVANNEQFF.

This clone has only a few counts. The chain has TRBV7-3 and TRBJ2-7; D may be TRBD2 (6 bases). V was shortened by 2 bases and J by 2 bases, with 10 bases between the two germline ends. The germline V gene has CDR1 SGHTA and CDR2 FQGTGA. The length of the CDR3 is 14 residues. Here the CDR3 reads CASSLYRGAYEQYF. CDR3 nucleotides: TGTGCCAGCAGCTTATATCGCGGGGCCTACGAGCAGTACTTC. Together with reference TRBV7-3 and TRBJ2-7, the CDR3 gives the full variable domain: GAGVSQTPSNKVTEKGKYVELRCDPISGHTALYWYRQSLGQGPEFLIYFQGTGAADDSGLPNDRFFAVRPEGSVSTLKIQRTERGDSAVYLCASSLYRGAYEQYFGPGTRLTVT.

This chain connects TRBV5-1 to TRBJ2-7, with D tentatively TRBD2 (6 bases). The V end lost 4 bases, the J end lost 3 bases, and 14 bases lay between the germline ends. The germline V gene has CDR1 SGHRS and CDR2 YFSETQ. The CDR3 is 14 amino acids. The CDR3 DNA follows: TGCGCCAGCAGCCCACGGGACTCAAACTACGAGCAGTACTTC. Translating gives CASSPRDSNYEQYF.

The chain uses TRBV7-3 and TRBJ2-2; 9 positions agree with TRBD2. The length of the CDR3 is 19 residues. Per the germline V gene, CDR1 is SGHTA and CDR2 is FQGTGA. V lost 5 bases and J lost 4; bases outside the gene matches: 17. The CDR3 loop is CASSTQGGHSGSGTGELFF. CDR3 DNA sequence: TGTGCCAGCAGCACCCAGGGGGGTCATAGCGGGAGTGGCACCGGGGAGCTGTTTTTT.

The chain recombines TRBV5-1 with TRBJ2-7; tentative D call: TRBD1 (6 bases). From germline, CDR1 is SGHRS and CDR2 YFSETQ. V was clipped by 0 bases and J by 2 bases, with 15 bases between them. The CDR3 contains 16 residues. CDR3 region: CASSLGGPTGAYEQYF. For the CDR3, the DNA is TGCGCCAGCAGCTTGGGGGGCCCGACAGGAGCCTACGAGCAGTACTTC.

This chain joins TRBV9 and TRBJ1-1; 9 nucleotides agree with TRBD1. The length of the CDR3 is 14 residues. V shed 4 bases and J 10 bases; nucleotides not matched to a gene: 11. Germline lookup yields CDR1 SGDLS and CDR2 YYNGEE. In DNA form, the CDR3 reads TGTGCCAGCAGCCCCCGGACAGGGGCTTACATAGCTTTCTTT. It yields the protein CASSPRTGAYIAFF.

CDR3 loop: CATRSGAGGELFF. In DNA form, the CDR3 reads TGTGCTACTAGGAGCGGAGCTGGAGGGGAGCTGTTTTTT. The V call is TRBV18, the J call TRBJ2-2; weak D call: TRBD2 (5 bases). Germline-derived CDR1 and CDR2 are KGHSH and LQKENI. There are 13 residues in the CDR3.

The chain employs TRBV7-3 and TRBJ2-1; D is possibly TRBD2 (5 bases). Germline assignment: CDR1 SGHTA and CDR2 FQGTGA. This CDR3 has 15 amino acids. Trimming pared 6 bases from V and 3 bases from J, leaving 15 bases between. The DNA of the CDR3 is TGTGCCAGCAGACTGGACGGAGGACTCTACAATGAGCAGTTCTTC. Its translation is CASRLDGGLYNEQFF.

The chain couples TRBV28 to TRBJ1-5; TRBD1 is a possible D gene (5 bases). Germline V lookup: CDR1 MDHEN, CDR2 SYDVKM. CDR3 size: 14 residues. Trimming removed 8 bases from V and 4 bases from J, with 15 bases in between. CDR3 in DNA: TGTGCCAGCTTAAGCTCCGGGGGGAATCAGCCCCAGCATTTT. Translating gives CASLSSGGNQPQHF.

The chain carries TRBV5-6 and TRBJ2-5; 10 bases are a match to TRBD2. V lost 4 bases to trimming and J lost 6 bases; unmatched junction nucleotides: 15. Germline CDR1 and CDR2: SGHDT and YYEEEE. CDR3 size: 17 residues. The CDR3 coding sequence is TGTGCCAGCAGCCGGAGAGGTCTAGCGGGAGTACGAAAGACCCAGTACTTC. The encoded protein is CASSRRGLAGVRKTQYF.

The chain links TRBV10-3 to TRBJ2-1; 9 nucleotides align to TRBD2. The CDR3 has 16 amino acids. Germline lookup yields CDR1 ENHRY and CDR2 SYGVKD. V was pared by 6 bases and J by 0 bases, with 6 bases of the junction left unmatched. CDR3 amino acids: CAISPPTSGSYNEQFF. The DNA for the CDR3 is TGTGCCATCAGCCCCCCGACTAGCGGCTCCTACAATGAGCAGTTCTTC.

The J gene is TRBJ1-5, the V gene TRBV7-6; the match to TRBD1 covers 7 bases. Trimming removed 3 bases from V and 7 bases from J; junction bases left unmatched: 12. The germline V gene has CDR1 SGHVS and CDR2 FNYEAQ. The CDR3 is 16 amino acids. CDR3 coding DNA: TGTGCCAGCAGCTTCGGGACAGTTGAGGCCCGGCAGCCCCAGCATTTT. It is translated as CASSFGTVEARQPQHF.

The rearrangement links TRBV2 to TRBJ2-7; 7 bases align to TRBD2. The germline CDR1 and CDR2 sequences are SNHLY and FYNNEI. This CDR3 region has 13 residues. After removal of 7 bases from V and 3 bases from J, the junction contained 6 bases not matched to a gene. CDR3 nucleotides: TGTGCCAGCATGGCGAGGACTAGCTACGAGCAGTACTTC. Encoded protein: CASMARTSYEQYF.

Only a few counts were recorded for this clone. This sequence joins TRBV4-3 and TRBJ1-5; no clear D gene. CDR3 length: 13 amino acids. Germline loops: CDR1 LGHNA, CDR2 YSLEER. V shed 0 bases and J shed 9 bases, with 9 bases lying between them. The chain's CDR3 is CASSQELPGPQHF. In nucleotides, the CDR3 is TGCGCCAGCAGCCAAGAATTACCAGGGCCCCAGCATTTT.

V is TRBV6-5 and J is TRBJ2-1, with 7 bases matching TRBD2. The junction had 8 bases not matched to a gene; V was cut back by 4 bases and J by 8 bases. The length of the CDR3 is 14 residues. Germline loops: CDR1 MNHEY, CDR2 SVGAGI. The CDR3 is CASSWRDYQDEQFF. DNA for the CDR3: TGTGCCAGCAGTTGGCGGGACTATCAGGATGAGCAGTTCTTC.

The chain combines TRBV14 with TRBJ1-6, with D tentatively TRBD1 (6 bases). The V gene lost 2 bases and the J gene lost 8 bases, with 10 bases spanning the gap. Looked up from germline, CDR1 is SGHDN and CDR2 is FVKESK. This CDR3 contains 14 residues. This CDR3 is CASSQSQGYSPLHF. The DNA of the CDR3 is TGTGCCAGCAGCCAATCACAGGGTTATTCACCCCTCCACTTT.

In its sample, this clone was seen a few times. The chain recombines TRBV25-1 with TRBJ2-3, with D maybe TRBD1 (5 bases). Trimming cost V 5 bases and J 7 bases, with 13 bases left between them. CDR1 and CDR2 from the germline V gene are MGHDK and SYGVNS. The length of the CDR3 is 13 residues. The CDR3 region has the DNA TGTGCCAGCAGTCTCCAGGGTGGGAATACGCAGTATTTT. Translated, it gives CASSLQGGNTQYF.

The rearrangement joins TRBV7-8 to TRBJ1-1; the D is unclear. The CDR3 consists of 11 residues. CDR1 is SGHVS, CDR2 FQNEAQ, per germline. V lost 2 bases and J lost 7, with 5 bases in between. Here the CDR3 reads CASSLRGEAFF. CDR3 nucleotides: TGTGCCAGCAGCTTACGGGGTGAAGCTTTCTTT. The complete variable domain, with remaining parts taken from reference TRBV7-8 and TRBJ1-1, reads GAGVSQSPRYKVAKRGQDVALRCDPISGHVSLFWYQQALGQGPEFLTYFQNEAQLDKSGLPSDRFFAERPEGSVSTLKIQRTQQEDSAVYLCASSLRGEAFFGQGTRLTVV.

Details on this clone: Mismatch with germline at one junction end may stem from a read error. The CDR3 nucleotides are TGCGCCAGCAGCCAAGGAGAAGCCTACGAGCAGTACTTC. Translated, it gives CASSQGEAYEQYF. The chain recombines TRBV7-2 with TRBJ2-7; no clear D gene. The CDR3 totals 13 residues. CDR1 and CDR2 from the germline V gene are SGHTA and FQGNSA.